This T cell receptor (beta chain) comes out of a study of Graves' ophthalmopathy and Graves' hyperthyroidism. Turning to the study itself: Peripheral blood samples were taken at initial diagnosis, before any treatment.

Regarding the study as a whole: Researchers report that a 13-signature model separated ophthalmopathy from stable hyperthyroidism, posting 87.88% sensitivity and 75% to 84% specificity. Clonotypes were expanded in thyroid at above 0.001 frequency, and most also appeared in blood.

With respect to this clonotype: The antigen is not known.

Amplified TCR beta CDR3 regions were obtained using RNA transcripts as template. In the first round, RT-PCR was carried out with HTBI primers, and a multiplex PCR formed the second round. TCRdb itself ran the multiplex PCR reads through MiXCR, one entry per CDR3 protein. The table has around 400,000 distinct CDR3 sequences, more than 20% seen once. The clonotype originates from a woman younger than 35 with stable Graves' hyperthyroidism. The sample taken for sequencing was peripheral blood.

The CDR3 sequence: CAWTPGLAGDSDTQYF. CDR3 DNA sequence: TGTGCCTGGACCCCTGGACTAGCGGGAGACTCAGATACGCAGTATTTT. The rearrangement links TRBV30 to TRBJ2-3; TRBD2 matches 13 bases. This CDR3 has 16 residues. Germline V lookup: CDR1 GTSNPN, CDR2 SVGIG (reference sequence). V shed 4 bases and J 4 bases; nucleotides not matched to a gene: 8.